This T cell receptor (beta chain) was profiled in a study of T cells after yellow fever vaccination. The overall study: Preparation used SMART-Seq v4 Ultra Low Input for the low-cell-number fractions.

This clonotype was seen a handful of times. Germline V CDR1 and CDR2: SGHNT, YENEEA. Trimming took off 5 bases at V and 5 bases at J, with 13 bases between the two ends. CDR3 size: 13 residues. Template-switching 5'RACE yielded the TCR cDNA; a universal primer site and UMIs were added in the process. TCRdb reanalysed the 5' RACE reads using MiXCR and keeps one entry per CDR3 protein. In the table there are hundreds of thousands of distinct CDR3 sequences, roughly a sixth of which are singletons. This chain links TRBV11-3 with TRBJ2-7; either TRBD1 or TRBD2 may fit D (5 bases each). Sequenced material: PBMCs, taken 5 days after the first yellow fever vaccination. The sequence was obtained from a man between 18 and 29 years old who received the YFV17D yellow fever vaccine. CDR3 sequence (DNA): TGTGCCAGCAGCCGAGGGGTGGTTAACGAGCAGTACTTC. Translating it yields CASSRGVVNEQYF.